This TCR beta chain was recovered during a study of CD8 T cells in Susac syndrome. Notes on the study in general: A relatively small number of individuals underwent TCR sequencing and HLA analysis.

Roughly 0.45 to 1 ug RNA was reverse transcribed with random hexamers. An immunoSEQ multiplex PCR generated amplified TCR beta CDR3 products spanning 54 Vbeta and 13 Jbeta. In TCRdb, the immunoSEQ multiplex PCR reads were re-called with MiXCR into one record per CDR3 protein. The sample has about 280,000 distinct CDR3 sequences; approximately 81% are singletons. TCR beta sequences were obtained from blood CD8+ and CD4+ T cells. FACS was used to enrich TEMRA cells, whereas the CD8+ and CD4+ T cells were obtained by negative isolation. This clonotype was picked up one time. As yet, its antigen is unknown. V gave up 1 base and J gave up 5 bases, with 12 bases separating them. CDR1 is MGHDK, CDR2 SYGVNS, per germline. The CDR3 has 15 amino acids.

The receptor was derived from a human donor with multiple sclerosis. The chain has TRBV25-1 and TRBJ2-1; D might be TRBD2 (6 bases). Source material: CD8+ T cells from PBMCs. The CDR3 sequence is CASSEWVWGDNEQFF. DNA for the CDR3: TGTGCCAGCAGTGAATGGGTTTGGGGGGACAATGAGCAGTTCTTC.